The clone carrying this T cell receptor (beta chain) is classed as medium-sized. What it binds is not known. All patients were untreated before thyroid surgery. Germline V gene data show CDR1 as LNHDA and CDR2 as SQIVND (reference sequence). The CDR3 spans 15 residues. V trimming: 2 bases; J trimming: 6 bases; junction bases outside the gene matches: 6. These data originate in a study of metastatic and nonmetastatic thyroid tumors. Overall study context: Repertoire data that came from the blood and tumor or nodule tissue of malignant and benign thyroid patients were compared.

Original methodology: Clinicopathological groups of papillary thyroid cancer showed CDR3 differences that were used to build a distant-metastasis classifier. TCRdb ran MiXCR on the PCR reads. TCRdb, rather than the study authors, made the V and J calls. The sample carries several thousand clones, about a quarter recorded once. The study, taken as a whole, reports: Benign nodules reportedly had significantly lower TCR beta diversity than malignant thyroid tumors in blood and tumor.

Specimen: adjacent normal tissue. The chain couples TRBV19 to TRBJ1-5, with 8 bases that match TRBD1. This receptor was identified in a female donor with papillary thyroid cancer or a benign thyroid nodule (not recorded which). Some clones in this sample may be carry-over from other donors' samples. Here the CDR3 DNA reads TGTGCCAGTAGTATACAGGGGGCGCTTGGTCAGCCCCAGCATTTT. Translated, it gives CASSIQGALGQPQHF.